The 18 T cell receptor beta chains reported below all come from one sample, sequenced in a study of shared clonotypes between healthy human individuals. Assay: immunoSEQ multiplex PCR; the TCRdb copy retains only in-frame clones and omits some. The sample contains some 2 million clones, about 95% of which appear only once. Terminally differentiated effector memory CD45RA+ cells were excluded from the naive CD8 cells, which were CD45RO-negative and positively selected for CCR7. Sequencing was carried out using naive CD8+ T cells sorted from blood. These receptors all come from a man between 18 and 35 years old in good health.

The chain links TRBV27 to TRBJ1-6; D is undetermined. Trimming stripped 8 bases from V and 10 bases from J, with 18 bases between. Germline values: CDR1 MNHEY, CDR2 SMNVEV (reference sequence). The CDR3 covers 14 residues. The DNA of the CDR3 is TGTGCCAGCGGCACCGGGGTACTCGGGTCACCCCTCCACTTT. Translated, it gives CASGTGVLGSPLHF.

The chain couples TRBV27 to TRBJ2-1; D uncertain. Trimming took off 5 bases at V and 7 bases at J, with 9 bases between the two ends. Per germline, CDR1 MNHEY and CDR2 SMNVEV (reference sequence). This CDR3 is 12 amino acids long. DNA of the CDR3: TGTGCCAGCAGTCCCCAGGATAATGAGCAGTTCTTC. It encodes CASSPQDNEQFF.

The rearrangement links TRBV27 to TRBJ1-2; 8 bases are shared with TRBD1. J gave up 10 bases and V 2 bases, and 6 bases lay outside the gene matches. The germline V gene encodes CDR1 MNHEY and CDR2 SMNVEV (reference sequence). The CDR3 consists of 13 residues. CDR3 protein: CASSLMGQEDYTF. CDR3 nucleotides: TGTGCCAGCAGTTTAATGGGACAGGAAGACTACACCTTC.

J is TRBJ2-7 and V is TRBV14; weak D call: TRBD1 (5 bases). V was pared by 0 bases and J by 2 bases, with 11 bases between. CDR3 length: 15 residues. Germline CDR1 and CDR2: SGHDN and FVKESK. The CDR3 DNA follows: TGTGCCAGCAGCCAAGATTTTTCAGGGCCCTACGAGCAGTACTTC. As protein: CASSQDFSGPYEQYF.

Comments on this clone: Within the sample, other DNA sequences also encode this same CDR3. V is TRBV6-5 and J is TRBJ2-7; no clear D gene. The CDR3 runs 14 residues. V lost 3 bases and J 0 bases, leaving 9 bases between the germline ends. Germline V gene sequence: CDR1 MNHEY, CDR2 SVGAGI. CDR3 in DNA: TGTGCCAGCAGTTATTCGGGCGGCTCCTACGAGCAGTACTTC. It is translated as CASSYSGGSYEQYF.

The V call is TRBV5-4, the J call TRBJ2-5; the D gene could be TRBD1 or TRBD2 (6 bases each). Germline V gene lookup returns CDR1 SGHNT and CDR2 YYREEE (reference sequence). Between the trimmed V and J ends, which lost 7 bases and 4 bases, there was a span of 14 bases. CDR3 length equals 13 residues. This chain's CDR3 is CASQNGGAETQYF. In DNA, the CDR3 is TGTGCCAGCCAAAACGGGGGCGCAGAGACCCAGTACTTC.

Regarding this clone: The same CDR3 arises from other DNA sequences in this sample as well. V is TRBV9 and J is TRBJ2-1; no clear D gene. V lost 0 bases and J 3 bases, leaving 4 bases between the germline ends. CDR1 and CDR2 (germline): SGDLS, YYNGEE. The CDR3 is 13 amino acids. The CDR3 reads CASSVESYNEQFF. The CDR3, as DNA: TGTGCCAGCAGCGTAGAGAGCTACAATGAGCAGTTCTTC.

This chain joins TRBV5-1 and TRBJ1-2; D is ambiguous. V lost 2 bases, J lost 8 bases, and 28 bases lay in between. Germline V gene lookup returns CDR1 SGHRS and CDR2 YFSETQ. CDR3 length equals 18 residues. The CDR3 region has the DNA TGCGCCAGCAGCTTTAAATCCCCGACGTTTGACTCGTCTTTGGGCTACACCTTC. It encodes CASSFKSPTFDSSLGYTF.

The chain uses TRBV6-5 and TRBJ2-1, with D unclear. V was clipped by 0 bases and J by 8 bases, with 11 bases between them. From germline, CDR1 is MNHEY and CDR2 SVGAGI. This CDR3 has 14 residues. The CDR3 region has the DNA TGTGCCAGCAGTTACTCGGGATACGGTTATGAGCAGTTCTTC. It encodes CASSYSGYGYEQFF.

The chain recombines TRBV13 with TRBJ2-2; 10 bases agree with TRBD1. V shed 4 bases, J shed 5 bases, and the junction held 4 bases outside the gene matches. This CDR3 contains 15 residues. CDR1 and CDR2 from the germline V gene are PRHDT and FYEKMQ (reference sequence). The CDR3 loop reads CASSSGQGITGELFF. In nucleotides, the CDR3 is TGTGCCAGCAGCTCGGGACAGGGGATAACCGGGGAGCTGTTTTTT.

The CDR3 is CASSSGSLVSEQYF. The CDR3, as DNA: TGTGCCAGCAGCTCAGGAAGTTTAGTGAGCGAGCAGTACTTC. The chain combines TRBV7-8 with TRBJ2-7; D is undetermined. In germline, CDR1 is SGHVS, CDR2 FQNEAQ. The CDR3 is 14 residues long. V lost 4 bases and J 6 bases, leaving 16 bases between the germline ends.

The J gene is TRBJ2-1, the V gene TRBV13; D might be TRBD1 or TRBD2, each matching 5 bases. Looked up from germline, CDR1 is PRHDT and CDR2 is FYEKMQ (reference sequence). CDR3 length: 13 residues. The germline V and J ends were trimmed by 3 bases and 7 bases, with 10 bases remaining between them. In nucleotides, the CDR3 is TGTGCCAGCAGCTTGGGGGATGAAAATGAGCAGTTCTTC. Its translation is CASSLGDENEQFF.

The chain uses TRBV19 and TRBJ1-1; D possibly corresponds to TRBD1 (5 bases). Trimming pared 5 bases from V and 3 bases from J, leaving 10 bases between. CDR1 is LNHDA, CDR2 SQIVND, per germline (reference sequence). CDR3 length: 13 amino acids. CDR3 residues: CASSLTGDTEAFF. The CDR3 DNA reads TGTGCCAGTAGTCTCACAGGTGACACTGAAGCTTTCTTT.

V is TRBV28 and J is TRBJ1-6; unclear D gene. The V end lost 5 bases, the J end lost 12 bases, and 17 bases lay between the germline ends. The CDR3 runs to 14 residues. CDR1 and CDR2 (germline): MDHEN, SYDVKM. This CDR3 is CASSPPDGQVPLHF. The CDR3 DNA is TGTGCCAGCAGTCCGCCGGACGGCCAGGTACCCCTCCACTTT.

This chain links TRBV2 with TRBJ1-4; D not resolved. Trimming stripped 7 bases from V and 4 bases from J, with 16 bases between. This CDR3 contains 15 residues. The germline V gene has CDR1 SNHLY and CDR2 FYNNEI. Here the CDR3 DNA reads TGTGCCAGCACTGGTCTTTGGGGAGTTAATGAAAAACTGTTTTTT. It encodes CASTGLWGVNEKLFF. The full variable domain, in which reference TRBV2 and TRBJ1-4 provide the parts outside the CDR3, is EPEVTQTPSHQVTQMGQEVILRCVPISNHLYFYWYRQILGQKVEFLVSFYNNEISEKSEIFDDQFSVERPDGSNFTLKIRSTKLEDSAMYFCASTGLWGVNEKLFFGSGTQLSVL.

In nucleotides, the CDR3 is TGTGCCAGTAGTATAGAAGGCAGGCTCCTCAGCAATCAGCCCCAGCATTTT. Encoded protein: CASSIEGRLLSNQPQHF. This chain uses TRBV19 with TRBJ1-5; unclear D gene. The germline gives CDR1 LNHDA, CDR2 SQIVND (reference sequence). This CDR3 is built from 17 residues. The V end was cut by 0 bases, the J end by 1 base, with 13 bases between.

This chain links TRBV2 with TRBJ2-7; D is unclear. Germline CDR1 is SNHLY and CDR2 is FYNNEI. The CDR3 sequence is 14 residues long. Trimming stripped 0 bases from V and 4 bases from J, with 10 bases between. CDR3 DNA sequence: TGTGCCAGCAGTGAAGCGCTATGGGTTTACGAGCAGTACTTC. This gives the protein CASSEALWVYEQYF.

The CDR3: CASSLGHAGRYNNEQFF. As DNA, the CDR3 is TGTGCCAGCAGCTTAGGGCACGCGGGAAGGTATAACAATGAGCAGTTCTTC. The genes are TRBV11-2 and TRBJ2-1, with D maybe TRBD2 (6 bases). The V gene's germline CDR1 is SGHAT and CDR2 FQNNGV. Deletions cut 1 base from V and 5 bases from J, with 18 bases between. The CDR3 spans 17 residues.